These 21 T cell receptor beta chains were sequenced from one sample in a study of T cell responses to AZD1222 COVID-19 vaccine. The protocol was immunoSEQ multiplex PCR, while the TCRdb copy is restricted to in-frame clones and leaves out a portion. The sample contains around 140,000 clones, about 92% of which appear only once. This material consisted of peripheral blood, taken after recovery from COVID-19. The receptor source for this set is an adult who had recovered from COVID-19.

This clone was seen only once. The V and J genes are TRBV18 and TRBJ2-7; TRBD1 agrees at 9 bases. V was pared by 6 bases and J by 3 bases, with 9 bases of the junction left unmatched. CDR3 size: 15 residues. In germline, CDR1 is KGHSH, CDR2 LQKENI. CDR3 sequence: CASSPTGQGDYEQYF. The CDR3 nucleotides read TGTGCCAGCTCCCCGACGGGACAGGGCGACTACGAGCAGTACTTC.

V gene TRBV27 combines with J gene TRBJ2-1; 11 bases align to TRBD1. CDR3 size: 14 residues. Germline assignment: CDR1 MNHEY and CDR2 SMNVEV (reference sequence). The trim removed 4 bases at V and 8 bases at J, leaving 4 bases unmatched. In DNA, the CDR3 is TGTGCCAGCAGTTCGGGACAGGGGGTTTATGAGCAGTTCTTC. The encoded protein is CASSSGQGVYEQFF.

The chain carries TRBV9 and TRBJ1-6; D is perhaps TRBD1 (5 bases). The germline CDR1 and CDR2 sequences are SGDLS and YYNGEE. This CDR3 region has 14 residues. Trimming pared 0 bases from V and 7 bases from J, leaving 8 bases between. CDR3 DNA sequence: TGTGCCAGCAGCGTAGTGGGGGGAAATTCACCCCTCCACTTT. Translated, it gives CASSVVGGNSPLHF.

This clone appeared once. The rearrangement joins TRBV11-2 to TRBJ2-3; 7 positions agree with TRBD1. Germline assignment: CDR1 SGHAT and CDR2 FQNNGV. J was trimmed by 0 bases and V by 5 bases; bases with no gene match: 2. The CDR3 loop spans 14 amino acids. The DNA of the CDR3 is TGTGCCAGCAGCCAAGGGGGCAGCACAGATACGCAGTATTTT. Its protein product is CASSQGGSTDTQYF.

This clone was detected once. This sequence joins TRBV4-1 and TRBJ1-2; possibly TRBD1 for D (6 bases). This CDR3 is built from 15 residues. The V and J ends lost 2 bases and 6 bases respectively, with 16 bases between them. The germline gives CDR1 MGHRA, CDR2 YSYEKL. The CDR3 reads CASSQLGGARDGYTF. The CDR3 nucleotides read TGCGCCAGCAGCCAACTAGGGGGGGCTCGAGATGGCTACACCTTC.

The V gene is TRBV29-1, the J gene TRBJ2-7, with D possibly being TRBD1 (5 bases). The CDR3 totals 12 residues. V lost 5 bases and J 2 bases, leaving 10 bases between the germline ends. CDR1 is SQVTM and CDR2 is ANQGSEA in the germline V gene. The CDR3 loop is CSVRKGPYEQYF. The CDR3 DNA is TGCAGCGTTAGAAAGGGGCCCTACGAGCAGTACTTC.

Here the CDR3 reads CASSFTSPPAEAFF. In DNA, the CDR3 is TGTGCCAGCAGCTTTACGTCCCCGCCTGCTGAAGCTTTCTTT. The chain is built from TRBV7-3 and TRBJ1-1; no definite D call. The germline gives CDR1 SGHTA, CDR2 FQGTGA. The CDR3 runs to 14 residues. Trimming took off 3 bases at V and 6 bases at J, with 14 bases between the two ends.

The rearrangement uses TRBV6-1 and TRBJ2-6, with TRBD1 as a possible D gene (6 bases). The CDR3 spans 18 residues. Looked up from germline, CDR1 is MNHNS and CDR2 is SASEGT. The V end lost 4 bases, the J end lost 0 bases, and 16 bases lay between the germline ends. The CDR3 DNA reads as TGTGCCAGCAGTGGCACAGGGTCCTCAAGCTCTGGGGCCAACGTCCTGACTTTC. This codes for CASSGTGSSSSGANVLTF.

The chain uses TRBV5-4 and TRBJ2-5; D call uncertain. With 0 bases removed from V and 4 bases from J, the gap between germline ends came to 16 bases. CDR1 SGHNT and CDR2 YYREEE come from the germline V gene (reference sequence). The CDR3 runs 16 residues. The CDR3, as DNA: TGTGCCAGCAGCTTGGTCGGTAATAGGCTAGGAGAGACCCAGTACTTC. This gives the protein CASSLVGNRLGETQYF.

The V and J genes are TRBV7-2 and TRBJ2-1, with 12 bases lining up with TRBD2. The CDR3 runs 15 residues. In germline, CDR1 is SGHTA, CDR2 FQGNSA. Germline trimming cut 2 bases from V and 7 bases from J; bases unmatched to any gene: 3. CDR3 region: CASSLSGTSGNEQFF. In DNA, the CDR3 is TGTGCCAGCAGCTTATCCGGGACTAGCGGGAATGAGCAGTTCTTC.

The chain carries TRBV10-3 and TRBJ2-7; D might be TRBD2 (5 bases). The germline V and J ends were trimmed by 2 bases and 0 bases, with 23 bases remaining between them. CDR3 size: 19 residues. The germline V gene has CDR1 ENHRY and CDR2 SYGVKD. CDR3 loop: CAISERPGMLASPSYEQYF. The CDR3 DNA sequence: TGTGCCATCAGTGAGAGGCCGGGAATGCTAGCCTCACCCTCCTACGAGCAGTACTTC.

As regards this clone: A read error may account for a junction end that differs from germline. The chain combines TRBV28 with TRBJ1-4; 8 bases fit TRBD1. Per germline, CDR1 MDHEN and CDR2 SYDVKM. This CDR3 is 12 amino acids long. CDR3 nucleotide sequence: TGTGCCTGCAGGACAGGGCTTGAAAAACTGTTTTTT. This sequence encodes CACRTGLEKLFF.

V is TRBV5-8 and J is TRBJ2-3; D unresolved. V lost 9 bases to trimming and J lost 4 bases, with 12 bases between them. Germline V gene data show CDR1 as SGHTS and CDR2 as YDEGEE. The CDR3 is 12 amino acids. The CDR3 reads CATEMRSDTQYF. The CDR3 region has the DNA TGTGCCACCGAAATGAGATCAGATACGCAGTATTTT.

V usage is TRBV19 and J usage is TRBJ2-1; 8 nucleotides align to TRBD1. The CDR3 runs 14 residues. Germline trimming cut 4 bases from V and 6 bases from J; bases unmatched to any gene: 5. Per the germline V gene, CDR1 is LNHDA and CDR2 is SQIVND (reference sequence). CDR3 in amino acids: CASSRGQGVNEQFF. CDR3 bases: TGTGCCAGTAGTAGAGGACAGGGAGTCAATGAGCAGTTCTTC.

The chain employs TRBV2 and TRBJ1-2; D remains ambiguous. V was cut by 8 bases and J by 2 bases, with 12 bases left in between. Germline lookup yields CDR1 SNHLY and CDR2 FYNNEI. The length of the CDR3 is 13 residues. The CDR3 is CASQPGWNYGYTF. CDR3 sequence (DNA): TGTGCCAGCCAACCGGGTTGGAACTATGGCTACACCTTC. Full variable domain (rest looked up from reference TRBV2 and TRBJ1-2): EPEVTQTPSHQVTQMGQEVILRCVPISNHLYFYWYRQILGQKVEFLVSFYNNEISEKSEIFDDQFSVERPDGSNFTLKIRSTKLEDSAMYFCASQPGWNYGYTFGSGTRLTVV.

This rearrangement joins TRBV10-1 to TRBJ2-7, with D possibly TRBD1 on 5 matching bases. The V end lost 3 bases, the J end lost 7 bases, and 10 bases lay between the germline ends. This CDR3 is 12 amino acids long. CDR1 is WNHNN and CDR2 is SYGVQD in the germline V gene (reference sequence). CDR3 in amino acids: CASSDVGREQYF. The CDR3 region has the DNA TGCGCCAGCAGTGATGTGGGGCGTGAGCAGTACTTC.

The rearrangement uses TRBV19 and TRBJ2-1; 7 bases are shared with TRBD2. This CDR3 comprises 16 residues. The germline gives CDR1 LNHDA, CDR2 SQIVND (reference sequence). V gave up 5 bases and J gave up 7 bases; unmatched junction bases: 14. CDR3 coding DNA: TGTGCCAGTAGTGCTTCCTCCAGGGTGGGGGGGAATGAGCAGTTCTTC. Protein product: CASSASSRVGGNEQFF.

The chain joins TRBV30 to TRBJ2-3; possible D gene TRBD2, 6 bases. This CDR3 region has 13 residues. V was cut by 1 base and J by 4 bases, with 9 bases left in between. The germline V gene encodes CDR1 GTSNPN and CDR2 SVGIG (reference sequence). The DNA of the CDR3 is TGTGCCTGGAGTGGGTCGGGGGCAGATACGCAGTATTTT. Its protein product is CAWSGSGADTQYF.

This clone was observed a single time. The rearrangement uses TRBV7-9 and TRBJ2-7, with D possibly matching TRBD2 (6 bases). V dropped 4 bases and J dropped 0 bases, with 16 bases sitting between them. CDR1 and CDR2 from the germline V gene are SEHNR and FQNEAQ (reference sequence). The length of the CDR3 is 16 residues. CDR3 amino acids: CASSSQAGPSSYEQYF. The CDR3 region has the DNA TGTGCCAGCAGCTCACAAGCGGGTCCTAGCTCCTACGAGCAGTACTTC.

CDR3 sequence reads: CASSLFGGAAEAFF. The CDR3 nucleotides are TGTGCCAGCAGTTTATTTGGCGGAGCGGCTGAAGCTTTCTTT. This chain connects TRBV28 to TRBJ1-1; D uncertain. V was shortened by 1 base and J by 6 bases, with 12 bases between the two germline ends. The CDR3 totals 14 residues. Germline CDR1 is MDHEN and CDR2 is SYDVKM.

This clone was observed a handful of times. This rearrangement joins TRBV7-2 to TRBJ2-2, with TRBD1 matching over 9 bases. Germline V lookup: CDR1 SGHTA, CDR2 FQGNSA. The length of the CDR3 is 16 residues. Trimming at V came to 4 bases and at J to 3 bases, leaving 6 bases not matched to a gene. The DNA of the CDR3 is TGTGCCAGCAGCTCCTACAGGGGGCGCGACACCGGGGAGCTGTTTTTT. It encodes CASSSYRGRDTGELFF. The whole variable domain, filled in from reference TRBV7-2 and TRBJ2-2, reads GAGVSQSPSNKVTEKGKDVELRCDPISGHTALYWYRQSLGQGLEFLIYFQGNSAPDKSGLPSDRFSAERTGGSVSTLTIQRTQQEDSAVYLCASSSYRGRDTGELFFGEGSRLTVL.